These T cell receptor beta chains were read from a single sample in a study of blood T cell repertoires in COVID-19. Produced via immunoSEQ multiplex PCR; TCRdb's table is partial and in-frame only. Of 150,000 or so clones listed, roughly 80% were seen once; the top ten hold about 9.2%. The sample consisted of PBMCs or T cells enriched from blood (not recorded which). The receptors come from a man between 50 and 59 years old who had recovered from COVID-19. The CDR3 runs from the conserved cysteine through the conserved F or W. The D gene is left open where the match is weak. Clone size is given for some rows only: seen once, a few or many times, or a class if the clone is expanded.

CDR3	DNA	V	size	D	J
CASSPGQGAPGEQYF	TGTGCCAGCAGCCCCGGACAGGGGGCCCCGGGCGAGCAGTACTTC	TRBV5-6	.	TRBD1	TRBJ2-7
CASSPGTGGYEQYF	TGTGCCAGCTCACCAGGGACAGGGGGCTACGAGCAGTACTTC	TRBV18	.	TRBD1	TRBJ2-7
CASSPELLYNEQFF	TGTGCCAGCTCACCCGAGCTACTCTACAATGAGCAGTTCTTC	TRBV18	.	.	TRBJ2-1
CASSEAPIATNEKLFF	TGTGCCAGCAGTGAAGCTCCAATTGCAACTAATGAAAAACTGTTTTTT	TRBV6-1	.	.	TRBJ1-4
CASSLGQNYEQYF	TGTGCCAGCAGCTTAGGACAGAACTACGAGCAGTACTTC	TRBV7-9	.	.	TRBJ2-7
CASSLGGTDSPLHF	TGTGCCAGCAGCTTAGGCGGGACAGATTCACCCCTCCACTTT	TRBV7-2	.	TRBD1	TRBJ1-6
CASSLGGYVYEQYF	TGTGCCAGCAGCTTGGGAGGGTATGTATACGAGCAGTACTTC	TRBV5-4	.	.	TRBJ2-7
CATRLLSGGSNQPQHF	TGTGCCACCAGATTGCTATCAGGGGGGAGCAATCAGCCCCAGCATTTT	TRBV24-1	.	TRBD1	TRBJ1-5
CASSSTGRQDHEQFF	TGTGCCAGCAGCTCCACCGGGCGACAGGACCATGAGCAGTTCTTC	TRBV7-3	.	.	TRBJ2-1
CASSPGDYVQEAFF	TGTGCCAGCAGCCCCGGGGACTACGTCCAAGAAGCTTTCTTT	TRBV7-9	.	.	TRBJ1-1
CASSWDRVRGNQPQHF	TGCGCCAGCAGCTGGGACAGGGTCAGAGGCAATCAGCCCCAGCATTTT	TRBV5-1	once	TRBD1	TRBJ1-5
CASTGGDRTDTQYF	TGTGCCAGCACCGGGGGGGACCGCACAGATACGCAGTATTTT	TRBV27	.	TRBD2	TRBJ2-3
CSVARGDYGYTF	TGCAGCGTTGCTCGGGGGGACTATGGCTACACCTTC	TRBV29-1	few	.	TRBJ1-2
CASSQDGARGGNTEAFF	TGTGCCAGCAGCCAAGATGGGGCACGGGGAGGGAACACTGAAGCTTTCTTT	TRBV4-2	once	.	TRBJ1-1
CATSETTGGGQPQHF	TGTGCCACCAGTGAGACGACAGGGGGTGGCCAGCCCCAGCATTTT	TRBV24-1	.	TRBD1	TRBJ1-5
CASSQRETGQLYGYTF	TGTGCCAGCAGCCAACGTGAGACAGGGCAACTTTATGGCTACACCTTC	TRBV16	.	TRBD1	TRBJ1-2
CASSLAGTSEQYF	TGTGCCAGCAGTTTAGCGGGGACCTCCGAGCAGTACTTC	TRBV6-5	.	TRBD2	TRBJ2-7
CATSRGGGYYGYTF	TGTGCCACCAGCAGAGGTGGCGGGTACTATGGCTACACCTTC	TRBV15	.	.	TRBJ1-2
CARSPGLAGSTDTQYF	TGTGCCAGAAGCCCGGGACTAGCGGGGAGCACAGATACGCAGTATTTT	TRBV5-3	.	TRBD2	TRBJ2-3
CASSYNNEQFF	TGTGCCAGCAGCTACAACAATGAGCAGTTCTTC	TRBV5-6	.	.	TRBJ2-1
CASSQQGPNEQFF	TGTGCCAGCAGCCAACAGGGTCCCAATGAGCAGTTCTTC	TRBV5-4	.	.	TRBJ2-1
CASSSTGLLGGYTF	TGTGCCAGCAGTTCGACAGGGTTATTGGGTGGCTACACCTTC	TRBV27	.	TRBD1	TRBJ1-2
CASSQPPGTGDTGELFF	TGTGCCAGCAGCCAACCCCCCGGGACAGGGGACACCGGGGAGCTGTTTTTT	TRBV7-6	.	TRBD1	TRBJ2-2
CASSSQGREKLFF	TGTGCCAGCAGCTCCCAGGGGCGGGAAAAACTGTTTTTT	TRBV9	.	.	TRBJ1-4
CASSLDRVYEQYF	TGCGCCAGCAGCCTGGACAGGGTGTACGAGCAGTACTTC	TRBV5-1	.	TRBD1	TRBJ2-7
CASSQGGTANYGYTF	TGCGCCAGCAGCCAAGGCGGGACAGCTAACTATGGCTACACCTTC	TRBV4-3	.	TRBD1	TRBJ1-2
CASSFLNTGELFF	TGTGCCAGCAGCTTTCTCAACACCGGGGAGCTGTTTTTT	TRBV7-2	few	.	TRBJ2-2
CASSLTAGPMNTEAFF	TGTGCCAGCAGCTTAACCGCAGGCCCGATGAACACTGAAGCTTTCTTT	TRBV7-9	.	.	TRBJ1-1
CASSWNRVDTEAFF	TGTGCCAGCAGCTGGAACAGGGTCGACACTGAAGCTTTCTTT	TRBV5-6	.	.	TRBJ1-1
CARRDYEQYF	TGTGCCAGGAGGGACTACGAGCAGTACTTC	TRBV6-5	.	.	TRBJ2-7
CASSLGGDGYTF	TGTGCCAGCAGTTTAGGGGGGGACGGCTACACCTTC	TRBV27	.	.	TRBJ1-2